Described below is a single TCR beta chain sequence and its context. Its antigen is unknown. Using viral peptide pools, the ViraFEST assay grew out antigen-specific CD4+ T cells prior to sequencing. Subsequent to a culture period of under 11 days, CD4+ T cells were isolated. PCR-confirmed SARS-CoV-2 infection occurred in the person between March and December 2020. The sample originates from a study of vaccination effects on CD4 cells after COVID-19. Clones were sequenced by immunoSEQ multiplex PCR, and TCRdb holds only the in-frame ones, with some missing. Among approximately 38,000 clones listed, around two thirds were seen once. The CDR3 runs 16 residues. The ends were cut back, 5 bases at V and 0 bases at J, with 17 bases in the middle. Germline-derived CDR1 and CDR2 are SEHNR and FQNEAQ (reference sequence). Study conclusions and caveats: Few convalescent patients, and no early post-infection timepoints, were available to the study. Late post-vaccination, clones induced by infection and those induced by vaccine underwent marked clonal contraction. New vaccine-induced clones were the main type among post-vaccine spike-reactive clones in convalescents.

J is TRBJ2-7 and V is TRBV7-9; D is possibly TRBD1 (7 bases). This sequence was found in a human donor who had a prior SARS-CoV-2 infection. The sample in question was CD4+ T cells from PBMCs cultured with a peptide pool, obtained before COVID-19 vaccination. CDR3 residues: CASSQATGDSSYEQYF. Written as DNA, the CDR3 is TGTGCCAGCAGCCAAGCAACGGGGGACAGCTCCTACGAGCAGTACTTC.